The present T cell receptor beta chain was sequenced within a study of blood T cells in healthy people across ages. Study in general: With template switching, about one barcoded beta molecule was captured per two T cells.

The V gene's germline CDR1 is SGHTA and CDR2 FQGTGA. The CDR3 sequence is 13 residues long. V shed 4 bases and J shed 2 bases, with 8 bases lying between them. For the second PCR, which ran for about 6 to 11 cycles, a sample-barcoded 5' primer and a J-beta primer mix were used. TCRdb re-derived calls from the 5' RACE reads in MiXCR, one entry per CDR3 protein. The profile shows some 1.5 million distinct CDR3 sequences, approximately 43% of them singletons. Study findings and constraints: Diversity was higher, and naive CD4+ cells more numerous, in long-lived donors than in aged donors.

This clonotype was counted a few times. What it binds is unknown. Per sample, no less than 5.5 micrograms of total RNA were extracted. This rearrangement joins TRBV7-3 to TRBJ1-1, with D hard to call. This clonotype originated in a woman aged 18-29 years in good health. The sequenced sample was blood. The CDR3 nucleotides are TGTGCCAGCAGCTCAGAAGGTAACACTGAAGCTTTCTTT. Its protein product is CASSSEGNTEAFF.